Listed here is a single T cell receptor (beta chain). Its cognate antigen is unknown. This sample was included in a study of T cell repertoires in cytomegalovirus infection. Study summary: It was the public TCR beta signatures that indicated both CMV infection and matching HLA type.

Germline V gene lookup returns CDR1 SGHAT and CDR2 FQNNGV. V was cut by 5 bases and J by 2 bases, with 20 bases left in between. The CDR3 has 17 amino acids. TCRdb reanalysed the reads using MiXCR and keeps one entry per CDR3 protein. The sample holds around 85,000 distinct CDR3 sequences, more than 40% seen once. The sequence was obtained from a human donor in good health (CMV status not recorded). Some clones in this sample may be carry-over from other donors' samples. V is TRBV11-2 and J is TRBJ2-3; D is possibly TRBD1 or TRBD2 (5 bases each). The sequencing here drew on CD8+ T cells from cultured PBMCs, taken from culture after CMV antigen stimulation. The CDR3: CASSPPLRGLDTDTQYF. CDR3 nucleotide sequence: TGTGCCAGCAGCCCTCCCCTGAGGGGCCTCGACACAGATACGCAGTATTTT. The full variable domain, completed using reference TRBV11-2 and TRBJ2-3, is EAGVAQSPRYKIIEKRQSVAFWCNPISGHATLYWYQQILGQGPKLLIQFQNNGVVDDSQLPKDRFSAERLKGVDSTLKIQPAKLEDSAVYLCASSPPLRGLDTDTQYFGPGTRLTVL.